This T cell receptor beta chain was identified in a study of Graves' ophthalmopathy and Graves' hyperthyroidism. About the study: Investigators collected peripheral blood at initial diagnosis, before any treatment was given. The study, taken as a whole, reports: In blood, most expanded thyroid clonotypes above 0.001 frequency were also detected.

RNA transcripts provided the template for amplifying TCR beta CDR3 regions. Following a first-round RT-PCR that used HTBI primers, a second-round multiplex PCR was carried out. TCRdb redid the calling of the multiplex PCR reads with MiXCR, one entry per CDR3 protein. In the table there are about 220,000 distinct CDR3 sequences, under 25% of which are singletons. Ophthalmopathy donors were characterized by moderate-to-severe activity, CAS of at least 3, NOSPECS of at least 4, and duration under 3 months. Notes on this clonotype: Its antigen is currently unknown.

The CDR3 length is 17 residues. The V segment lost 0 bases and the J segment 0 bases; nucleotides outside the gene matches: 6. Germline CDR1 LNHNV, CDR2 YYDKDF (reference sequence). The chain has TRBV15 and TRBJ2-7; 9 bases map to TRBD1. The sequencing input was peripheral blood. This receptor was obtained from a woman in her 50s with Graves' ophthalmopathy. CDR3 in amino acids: CATSRDRGQGFSYEQYF. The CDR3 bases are TGTGCCACCAGCAGAGATAGGGGACAGGGATTCTCCTACGAGCAGTACTTC.